The clone carrying this TCR beta chain was observed at least ten times. Its antigen is unidentified. This entry belongs to a study of CD8 T cells in ankylosing spondylitis. General study results and limits: A CD8+ phenotype characterized the disease-linked clones, which were relatively rare in peripheral blood. There were earlier reports of some motif variants in reactive arthritis synovial fluid and blood. Characteristic of ankylosing spondylitis blood, it appeared, was a TCR beta motif comprising fewer than 10 highly homologous variants.

TCR beta libraries were made by quantitative 5'-RACE with molecular barcodes. TCRdb re-analysed the 5' RACE reads in MiXCR, keeping a single row per CDR3 protein. This table has roughly 470,000 distinct CDR3 sequences, 25% to 30% appearing once. V was shortened by 4 bases and J by 12 bases, with 18 bases between the two germline ends. The CDR3 spans 13 residues. From germline, CDR1 is MNHEY and CDR2 SMNVEV (reference sequence). The receptor was derived from a male donor with ankylosing spondylitis. The sample consisted of blood, either unsorted or a sorted T cell fraction (not recorded which). The chain is built from TRBV27 and TRBJ1-1, with D possibly matching TRBD1 (5 bases). DNA for the CDR3: TGTGCCAGCAGTTGGGGAGGGGCGGCGTGGACTTTCTTT. It translates to CASSWGGAAWTFF.